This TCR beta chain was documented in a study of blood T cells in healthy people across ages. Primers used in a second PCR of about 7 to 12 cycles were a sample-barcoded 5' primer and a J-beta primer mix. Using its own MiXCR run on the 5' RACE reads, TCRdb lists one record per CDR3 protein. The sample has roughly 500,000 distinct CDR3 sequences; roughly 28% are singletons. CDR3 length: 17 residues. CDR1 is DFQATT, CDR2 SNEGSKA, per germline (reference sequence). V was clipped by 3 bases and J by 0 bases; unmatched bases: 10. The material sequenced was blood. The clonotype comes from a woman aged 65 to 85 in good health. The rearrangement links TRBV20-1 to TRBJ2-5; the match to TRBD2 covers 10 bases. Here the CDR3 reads CSASPLAGETYQETQYF. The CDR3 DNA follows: TGCAGTGCTAGTCCCCTAGCGGGGGAGACGTACCAAGAGACCCAGTACTTC.